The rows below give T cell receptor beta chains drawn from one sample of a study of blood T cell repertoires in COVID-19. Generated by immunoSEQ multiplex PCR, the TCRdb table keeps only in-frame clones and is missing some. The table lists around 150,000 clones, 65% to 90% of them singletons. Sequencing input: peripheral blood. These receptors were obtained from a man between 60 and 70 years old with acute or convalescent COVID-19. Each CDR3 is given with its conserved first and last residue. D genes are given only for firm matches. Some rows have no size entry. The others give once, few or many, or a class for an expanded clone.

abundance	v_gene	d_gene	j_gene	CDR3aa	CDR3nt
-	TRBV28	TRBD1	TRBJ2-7	CASSPQGVSDEQYF	TGTGCCAGCAGCCCACAGGGGGTCTCGGACGAGCAGTACTTC
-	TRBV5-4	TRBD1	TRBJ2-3	CASRPGQGTDTQYF	TGTGCCAGCAGACCGGGACAGGGCACAGATACGCAGTATTTT
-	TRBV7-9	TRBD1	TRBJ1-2	CASSPGQGYGYTF	TGTGCCAGCAGCCCGGGACAGGGCTATGGCTACACCTTC
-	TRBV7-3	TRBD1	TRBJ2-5	CASSLRQGGTQYF	TGTGCCAGCAGCTTACGACAGGGCGGGACCCAGTACTTC
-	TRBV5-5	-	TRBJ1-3	CASSSSAALAGNTIYF	TGTGCCAGCAGCTCGAGTGCGGCCCTAGCTGGAAACACCATATATTTT
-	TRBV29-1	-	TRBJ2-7	CSVGDTSYEQYF	TGCAGCGTTGGGGACACCTCCTACGAGCAGTACTTC
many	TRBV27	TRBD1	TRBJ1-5	CASSSADRGNQPQHF	TGTGCCAGCAGTTCCGCGGACAGGGGCAATCAGCCCCAGCATTTT
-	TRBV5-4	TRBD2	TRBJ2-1	CASSKTSGREGEQFF	TGTGCCAGCAGCAAGACTAGCGGGAGAGAGGGTGAGCAGTTCTTC
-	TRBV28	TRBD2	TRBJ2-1	CASRKLAGLYNEQFF	TGTGCCAGCAGAAAACTAGCGGGATTATACAATGAGCAGTTCTTC
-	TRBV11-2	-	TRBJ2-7	CASSLAGSNEQYF	TGTGCCAGCAGCTTAGCCGGGAGCAACGAGCAGTACTTC
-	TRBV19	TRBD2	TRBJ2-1	CASSLGTSGSNEQFF	TGTGCCAGTAGTCTCGGGACTAGCGGGAGCAATGAGCAGTTCTTC
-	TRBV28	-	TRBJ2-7	CASSLRAAEQYF	TGTGCCAGCAGTTTGAGGGCGGCTGAGCAGTACTTC
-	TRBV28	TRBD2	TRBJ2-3	CASSQTSGRFADTQYF	TGTGCCAGCAGTCAGACTAGCGGGAGGTTCGCAGATACGCAGTATTTT
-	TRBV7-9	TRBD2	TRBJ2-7	CASSHRVAGSYEQYF	TGTGCCAGCAGCCACCGGGTAGCGGGAAGCTACGAGCAGTACTTC
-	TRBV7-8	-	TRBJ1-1	CASSLERREAFF	TGTGCCAGCAGCTTAGAGAGGCGCGAAGCTTTCTTT
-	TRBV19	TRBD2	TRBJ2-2	CASSISSGRAVSGELFF	TGTGCCAGTAGTATTTCTAGCGGGAGGGCCGTCTCCGGGGAGCTGTTTTTT
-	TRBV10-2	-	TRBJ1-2	CASSESGLGAWGYTF	TGCGCCAGCAGTGAGTCCGGGTTGGGAGCTTGGGGCTACACCTTC
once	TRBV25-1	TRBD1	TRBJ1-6	CASRQGESPLHF	TGTGCCAGCAGACAGGGGGAGTCACCCCTCCACTTT
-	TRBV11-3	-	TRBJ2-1	CASSLGIGGYSYNEQFF	TGTGCCAGCAGCTTAGGAATTGGCGGGTACTCCTACAATGAGCAGTTCTTC
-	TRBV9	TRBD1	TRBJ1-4	CASSAQGAGNEKLFF	TGTGCCAGCAGCGCACAGGGGGCGGGTAATGAAAAACTGTTTTTT
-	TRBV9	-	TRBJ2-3	CASSAGRGHYTDTQYF	TGTGCCAGCAGCGCGGGGCGGGGTCACTATACAGATACGCAGTATTTT
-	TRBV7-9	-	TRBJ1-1	CASSLGTVWYTEAFF	TGTGCCAGCAGCTTAGGGACAGTATGGTACACTGAAGCTTTCTTT
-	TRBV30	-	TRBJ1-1	CAWSAVRRMNTEAFF	TGTGCCTGGAGTGCCGTACGGAGGATGAACACTGAAGCTTTCTTT
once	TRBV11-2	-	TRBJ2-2	CASKNQRGRNTGELFF	TGTGCCAGCAAAAACCAAAGAGGGAGGAACACCGGGGAGCTGTTTTTT
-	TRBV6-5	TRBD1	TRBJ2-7	CASRPGQGEYEQYF	TGTGCCAGCAGACCGGGACAGGGGGAGTACGAGCAGTACTTC